The 7 T cell receptor beta chains below were found in one sample sequenced in a study of cytomegalovirus exposure and HLA in healthy donors. Amplification used 60 Vbeta primers and 13 Jbeta primers. TCRdb keeps only in-frame clones here, not all; method: immunoSEQ multiplex PCR. This sample carries 150,000 to 200,000 clones, roughly four fifths of them seen once, and the ten largest clones take 1.5% to 2%. Specimen: PBMCs. The origin of the receptors is a man aged 45-65 years in good health and CMV-seronegative.

The chain has TRBV9 and TRBJ2-2; TRBD1 matches at 10 bases. Germline V gene data show CDR1 as SGDLS and CDR2 as YYNGEE. The CDR3 length is 17 residues. V lost 3 bases to trimming and J lost 7 bases; unmatched junction nucleotides: 12. CDR3 DNA: TGTGCCAGCAGCGGACGACAGGGGGCGCGAATTGGCGGGGAGCTGTTTTTT. It specifies CASSGRQGARIGGELFF. The variable domain in full, completed from reference TRBV9 and TRBJ2-2, reads DSGVTQTPKHLITATGQRVTLRCSPRSGDLSVYWYQQSLDQGLQFLIQYYNGEERAKGNILERFSAQQFPDLHSELNLSSLELGDSALYFCASSGRQGARIGGELFFGEGSRLTVL.

The V gene is TRBV7-2, the J gene TRBJ2-1; 8 bases map to TRBD2. Looked up from germline, CDR1 is SGHTA and CDR2 is FQGNSA. CDR3 length: 15 amino acids. V shed 4 bases, J shed 4 bases, and the junction held 6 bases outside the gene matches. As DNA, the CDR3 is TGTGCCAGCAGCTCAACCACTAGCGGTTACAATGAGCAGTTCTTC. Protein: CASSSTTSGYNEQFF.

This clone occurred a few times. The genes are TRBV29-1 and TRBJ1-4; tentatively, D is TRBD1 (6 bases). CDR1 and CDR2 (germline): SQVTM, ANQGSEA. There are 12 residues in the CDR3. The V and J ends lost 6 bases and 11 bases respectively, with 16 bases between them. In nucleotides, the CDR3 is TGCAGCGTCAGGGGACGCGAGGGGAAACTGTTTTTT. Amino acid sequence: CSVRGREGKLFF.

This chain connects TRBV9 to TRBJ2-1; possibly TRBD1 for D (6 bases). Deletions cut 3 bases from V and 2 bases from J, with 9 bases between. CDR1 is SGDLS, CDR2 YYNGEE, per germline. The CDR3 totals 14 residues. The CDR3 loop reads CASSAGHPYNEQFF. The CDR3 coding sequence is TGTGCCAGCAGCGCGGGACACCCCTACAATGAGCAGTTCTTC.

The J gene is TRBJ2-5, the V gene TRBV5-1, with 10 bases fitting TRBD2. Per germline, CDR1 SGHRS and CDR2 YFSETQ. The CDR3 totals 15 residues. J lost 5 bases, V lost 0 bases, and 4 bases had no gene match. The CDR3 spells CASSLAASGGETQYF. As DNA, the CDR3 is TGCGCCAGCAGCTTGGCCGCTAGCGGGGGTGAGACCCAGTACTTC.

This sequence joins TRBV6-5 and TRBJ2-7, with unresolved D. The CDR3 loop spans 13 amino acids. Germline loops: CDR1 MNHEY, CDR2 SVGAGI. Deletions cut 0 bases from V and 6 bases from J, with 9 bases between. CDR3 nucleotide sequence: TGTGCCAGCAGTTACTCTCATTCGCGCGAGCAGTACTTC. The encoded protein is CASSYSHSREQYF.

This clone was found once. This sample also contains other DNA sequences that code for the same CDR3. This chain uses TRBV28 with TRBJ1-5; D possibly corresponds to TRBD1 (5 bases). Germline CDR1 MDHEN, CDR2 SYDVKM. This CDR3 region has 16 residues. V was pared by 6 bases and J by 2 bases, with 17 bases between. The CDR3: CASSLLEGVGNQPQHF. DNA for the CDR3: TGTGCCAGCAGCTTACTTGAAGGGGTTGGCAATCAGCCCCAGCATTTT.